The 13 T cell receptor beta chains in this list originate from one sample, sequenced in a study of T cell repertoires in cytomegalovirus infection. Using its own MiXCR run on the reads, TCRdb lists one record per CDR3 protein. The repertoire includes about 150,000 distinct CDR3 sequences, 20% to 30% of them detected once, and approximately 9.9% sits in the top ten. The specimen sequenced was PBMCs. The origin of the receptors is a human donor in good health (CMV status not recorded). Some clones in this sample may be carry-over from other donors' samples.

This clonotype has just a few counts. V gene TRBV10-3 combines with J gene TRBJ2-7; 7 nucleotides align to TRBD2. CDR1 and CDR2 from the germline V gene are ENHRY and SYGVKD. The CDR3 is 14 residues long. J lost 5 bases, V lost 3 bases, and 7 bases had no gene match. CDR3 loop: CAISESGTGDEQYF. The CDR3 DNA follows: TGTGCCATCAGTGAAAGCGGGACTGGAGACGAGCAGTACTTC.

The chain couples TRBV20-1 to TRBJ2-3, with 10 bases identical to TRBD2. After removal of 7 bases from V and 6 bases from J, the junction contained 7 bases not matched to a gene. The germline V gene encodes CDR1 DFQATT and CDR2 SNEGSKA (reference sequence). The CDR3 runs to 13 residues. In DNA form, the CDR3 reads TGCAGTGTGGCTAGCGGGAGTGCGGATACGCAGTATTTT. Protein product: CSVASGSADTQYF.

The sample holds a few counts of this clonotype. The chain couples TRBV19 to TRBJ2-4; weak D call: TRBD2 (5 bases). The V gene lost 10 bases and the J gene lost 5 bases, with 18 bases spanning the gap. Germline loops: CDR1 LNHDA, CDR2 SQIVND (reference sequence). The CDR3 length is 14 residues. The chain's CDR3 is CATTTGVYENIQYF. CDR3 DNA: TGTGCCACCACAACCGGGGTTTATGAAAACATTCAGTACTTC.

Turning to this clonotype: A much larger clone lies a single base off, so this may be a read error. The CDR3 end shows no conserved phenylalanine or tryptophan, and so a read error is likely. The chain recombines TRBV6-2 or TRBV6-3 with TRBJ2-5, with a weak D call TRBD1 (5 bases). Germline V gene lookup returns CDR1 MNHEY and CDR2 SVGEGT. V dropped 8 bases and J dropped 0 bases, with 7 bases sitting between them. The CDR3 has 12 residues. The CDR3 region has the DNA TGTGCCAGCTCAGGGTACCAAGAGACCCAGTACTCC. Translation: CASSGYQETQYS.

The chain recombines TRBV7-6 with TRBJ2-7, with D unresolved. CDR3 length: 14 amino acids. V was shortened by 1 base and J by 6 bases, with 13 bases between the two germline ends. Germline CDR1 SGHVS, CDR2 FNYEAQ. CDR3 coding DNA: TGTGCCAGCAGCTTAGGCTCTGCGAACCGCGAGCAGTACTTC. Protein product: CASSLGSANREQYF.

As regards this clonotype: This may be a read error, as it is one base from a much larger clone. The rearrangement joins TRBV11-2 to TRBJ2-4; 8 nucleotides match TRBD2. The germline gives CDR1 SGHAT, CDR2 FQNNGV. This CDR3 region has 13 residues. The CDR3 DNA sequence: TGTCCCAGCAGCTTCACTAGCGGTGGGGAGTGGTACTTC. It specifies CPSSFTSGGEWYF.

This clonotype was detected a few times. The J gene is TRBJ2-4, the V gene TRBV20-1; no reliable D call. Germline CDR1 and CDR2: DFQATT and SNEGSKA (reference sequence). This CDR3 has 15 residues. V dropped 2 bases and J dropped 7 bases, with 18 bases sitting between them. The CDR3 nucleotides are TGCAGTGCTAGACCCCAAAAGTTTGGGATGAACATTCAGTACTTC. It encodes CSARPQKFGMNIQYF.

This sequence joins TRBV29-1 and TRBJ1-1; the match to TRBD1 covers 9 bases. The germline CDR1 and CDR2 sequences are SQVTM and ANQGSEA. V shed 6 bases, J shed 2 bases, and the junction held 7 bases outside the gene matches. CDR3 size: 14 residues. The chain's CDR3 is CSVQQGAGNTEAFF. The DNA of the CDR3 is TGCAGCGTCCAACAGGGGGCCGGTAACACTGAAGCTTTCTTT.

The genes are TRBV19 and TRBJ1-5; no definite D call. This CDR3 comprises 16 residues. V was clipped by 5 bases and J by 0 bases, with 14 bases between them. CDR1 is LNHDA and CDR2 is SQIVND in the germline V gene (reference sequence). The CDR3 loop reads CASSRRREDSNQPQHF. The CDR3 region has the DNA TGTGCCAGTAGTCGCAGACGGGAAGATAGCAATCAGCCCCAGCATTTT. Looking up the rest from reference TRBV19 and TRBJ1-5 gives the full variable domain: DGGITQSPKYLFRKEGQNVTLSCEQNLNHDAMYWYRQDPGQGLRLIYYSQIVNDFQKGDIAEGYSVSREKKESFPLTVTSAQKNPTAFYLCASSRRREDSNQPQHFGDGTRLSIL.

This clonotype was recorded at least ten times. V gene TRBV6-2 or TRBV6-3 combines with J gene TRBJ2-1, with a tentative D call TRBD2 (5 bases). Germline V gene lookup returns CDR1 MNHEY and CDR2 SVGEGT. Trimming pared 0 bases from V and 8 bases from J, leaving 17 bases between. CDR3 length equals 16 residues. For the CDR3, the DNA is TGTGCCAGCAGTTACTCCTTCGGCCGGCGGGTCGATGAGCAGTTCTTC. This codes for CASSYSFGRRVDEQFF.

Only a few counts were recorded for this clonotype. This chain links TRBV12-3 or TRBV12-4 with TRBJ1-6, with D possibly matching TRBD1 (5 bases). Between the trimmed V and J ends, which lost 3 bases and 7 bases, there was a span of 13 bases. This CDR3 contains 15 residues. The CDR3 loop is CASSFTRVGNSPLHF. CDR3 nucleotides: TGTGCCAGCAGTTTCACCAGGGTGGGAAATTCACCCCTCCACTTT.

This clonotype was recorded at least ten times. The genes are TRBV7-2 and TRBJ2-3, with TRBD2 identical over 7 bases. V lost 3 bases and J lost 0; bases outside the gene matches: 6. The length of the CDR3 is 16 residues. CDR1 and CDR2 (germline): SGHTA, FQGNSA. The CDR3 nucleotides read TGTGCCAGCAGCTTCACAGCGGGGTCTAGCACAGATACGCAGTATTTT. Its protein product is CASSFTAGSSTDTQYF.

V is TRBV4-3 and J is TRBJ2-3; 8 nucleotides line up with TRBD2. The CDR3 contains 15 residues. Germline loops: CDR1 LGHNA, CDR2 YSLEER. Trimming cost V 3 bases and J 4 bases; bases outside gene matches: 6. The CDR3, as DNA: TGCGCCAGCAGCCAGAGCGGGAGTTACGCAGATACGCAGTATTTT. Its translation: CASSQSGSYADTQYF.